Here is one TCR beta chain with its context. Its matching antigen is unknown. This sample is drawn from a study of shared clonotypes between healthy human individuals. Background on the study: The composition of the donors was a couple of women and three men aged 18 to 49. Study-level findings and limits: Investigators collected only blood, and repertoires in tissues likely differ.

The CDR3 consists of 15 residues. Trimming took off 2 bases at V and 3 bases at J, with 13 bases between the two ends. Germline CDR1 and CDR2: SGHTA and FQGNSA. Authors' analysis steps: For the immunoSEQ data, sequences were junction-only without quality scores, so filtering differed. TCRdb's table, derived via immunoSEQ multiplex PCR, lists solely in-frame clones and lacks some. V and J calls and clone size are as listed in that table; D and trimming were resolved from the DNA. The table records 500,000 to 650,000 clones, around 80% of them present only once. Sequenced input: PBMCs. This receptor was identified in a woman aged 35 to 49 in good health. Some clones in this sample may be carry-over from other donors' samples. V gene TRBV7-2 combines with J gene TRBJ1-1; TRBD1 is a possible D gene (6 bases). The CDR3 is CASSLSAGVDTEAFF. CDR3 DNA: TGTGCCAGCAGCTTATCGGCAGGGGTGGACACTGAAGCTTTCTTT.